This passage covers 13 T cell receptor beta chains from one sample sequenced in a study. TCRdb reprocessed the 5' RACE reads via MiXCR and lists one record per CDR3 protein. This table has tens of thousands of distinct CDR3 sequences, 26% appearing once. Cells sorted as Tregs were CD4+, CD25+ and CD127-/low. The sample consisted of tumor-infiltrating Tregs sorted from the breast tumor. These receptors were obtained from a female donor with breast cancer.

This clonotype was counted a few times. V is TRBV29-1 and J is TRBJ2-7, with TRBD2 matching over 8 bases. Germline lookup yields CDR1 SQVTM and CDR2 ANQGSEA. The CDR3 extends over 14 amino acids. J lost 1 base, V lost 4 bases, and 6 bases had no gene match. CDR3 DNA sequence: TGCAGCGTTGGACTGCGGGAGGCATCCTACGAGCAGTACTTC. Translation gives CSVGLREASYEQYF.

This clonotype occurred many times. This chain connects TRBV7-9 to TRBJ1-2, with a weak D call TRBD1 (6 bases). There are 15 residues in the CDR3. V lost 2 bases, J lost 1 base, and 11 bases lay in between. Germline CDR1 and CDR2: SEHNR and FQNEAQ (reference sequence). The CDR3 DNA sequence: TGTGCCAGCAGCTTATCACAGGGTGGTAACTATGGCTACACCTTC. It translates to CASSLSQGGNYGYTF.

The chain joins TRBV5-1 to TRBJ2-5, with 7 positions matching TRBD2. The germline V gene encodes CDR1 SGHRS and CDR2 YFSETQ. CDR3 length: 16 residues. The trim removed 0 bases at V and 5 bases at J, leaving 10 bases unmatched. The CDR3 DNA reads TGCGCCAGCAGCTTGGAGTCCAGCGGGATTGGGGAGACCCAGTACTTC. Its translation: CASSLESSGIGETQYF.

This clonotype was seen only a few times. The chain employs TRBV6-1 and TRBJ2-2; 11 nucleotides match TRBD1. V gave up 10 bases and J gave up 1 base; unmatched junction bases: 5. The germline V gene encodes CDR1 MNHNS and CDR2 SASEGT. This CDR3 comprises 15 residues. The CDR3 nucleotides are TGTGCCACGGACAGGGGGCGGGTGAACACCGGGGAGCTGTTTTTT. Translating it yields CATDRGRVNTGELFF.

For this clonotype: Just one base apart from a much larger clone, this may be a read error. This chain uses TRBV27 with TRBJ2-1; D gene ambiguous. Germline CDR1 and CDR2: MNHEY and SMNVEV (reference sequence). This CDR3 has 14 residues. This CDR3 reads CTSSLGRARHEQFF. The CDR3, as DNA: TGTACCAGCAGTTTAGGACGAGCCCGCCATGAGCAGTTCTTC.

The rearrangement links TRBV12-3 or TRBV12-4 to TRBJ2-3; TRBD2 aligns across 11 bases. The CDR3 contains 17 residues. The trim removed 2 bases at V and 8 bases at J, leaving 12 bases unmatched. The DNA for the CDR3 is TGTGCCAGCAGTTTAAGGGCTAGCGGGAGGATGGCAGTTACGCAGTATTTT. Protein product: CASSLRASGRMAVTQYF.

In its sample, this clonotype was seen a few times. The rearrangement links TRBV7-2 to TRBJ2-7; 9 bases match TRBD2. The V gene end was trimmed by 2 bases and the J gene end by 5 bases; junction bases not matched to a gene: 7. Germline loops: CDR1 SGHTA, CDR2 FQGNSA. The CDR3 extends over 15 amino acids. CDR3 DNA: TGTGCCAGCAGCTTAATGGCGGGGGGGATCAACGAGCAGTACTTC. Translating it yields CASSLMAGGINEQYF. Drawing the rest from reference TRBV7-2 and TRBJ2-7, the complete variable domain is GAGVSQSPSNKVTEKGKDVELRCDPISGHTALYWYRQSLGQGLEFLIYFQGNSAPDKSGLPSDRFSAERTGGSVSTLTIQRTQQEDSAVYLCASSLMAGGINEQYFGPGTRLTVT.

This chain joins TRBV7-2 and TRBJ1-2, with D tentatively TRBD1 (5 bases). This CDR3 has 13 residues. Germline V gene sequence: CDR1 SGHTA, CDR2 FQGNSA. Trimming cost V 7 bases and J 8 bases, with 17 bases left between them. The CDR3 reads CASKRGAWSGYTF. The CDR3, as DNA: TGTGCCAGCAAGCGCGGGGCTTGGAGCGGCTACACCTTC.

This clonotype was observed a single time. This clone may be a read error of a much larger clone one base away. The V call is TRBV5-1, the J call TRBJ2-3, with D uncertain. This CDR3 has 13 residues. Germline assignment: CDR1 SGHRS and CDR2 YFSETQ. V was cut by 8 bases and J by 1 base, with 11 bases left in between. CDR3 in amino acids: CARSSPRTDTQYF. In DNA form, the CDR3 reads TGCGCCAGGTCGTCCCCCCGCACAGATACGCAGTATTTT.

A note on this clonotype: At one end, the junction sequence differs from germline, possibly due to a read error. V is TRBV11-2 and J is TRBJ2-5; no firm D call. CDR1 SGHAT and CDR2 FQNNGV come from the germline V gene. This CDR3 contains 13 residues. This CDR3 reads CASSLGSQGTQYF. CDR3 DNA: TGTGCCAGCAGCTTGGGCTCCCAAGGGACCCAGTACTTC.

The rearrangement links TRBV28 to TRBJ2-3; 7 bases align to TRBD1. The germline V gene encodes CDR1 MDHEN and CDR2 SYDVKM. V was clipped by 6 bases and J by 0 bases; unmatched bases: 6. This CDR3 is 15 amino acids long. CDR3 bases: TGTGCCAGCAGCCAGGACAGGCCTAGCACAGATACGCAGTATTTT. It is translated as CASSQDRPSTDTQYF.

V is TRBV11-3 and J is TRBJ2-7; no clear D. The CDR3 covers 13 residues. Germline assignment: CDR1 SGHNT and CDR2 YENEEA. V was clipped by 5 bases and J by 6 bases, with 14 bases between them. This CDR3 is CASSPGPAREQYF. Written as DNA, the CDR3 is TGTGCCAGCAGCCCCGGGCCAGCTCGCGAGCAGTACTTC. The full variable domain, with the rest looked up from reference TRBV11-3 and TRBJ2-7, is EAGVVQSPRYKIIEKKQPVAFWCNPISGHNTLYWYLQNLGQGPELLIRYENEEAVDDSQLPKDRFSAERLKGVDSTLKIQPAELGDSAVYLCASSPGPAREQYFGPGTRLTVT.

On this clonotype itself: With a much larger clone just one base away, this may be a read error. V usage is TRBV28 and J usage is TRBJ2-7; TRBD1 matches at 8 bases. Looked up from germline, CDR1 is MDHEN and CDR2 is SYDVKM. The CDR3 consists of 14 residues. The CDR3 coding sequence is TGTACCAGCAGACCAACAGGGGGTTGGGGCGAGCAGTACTTC. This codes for CTSRPTGGWGEQYF.